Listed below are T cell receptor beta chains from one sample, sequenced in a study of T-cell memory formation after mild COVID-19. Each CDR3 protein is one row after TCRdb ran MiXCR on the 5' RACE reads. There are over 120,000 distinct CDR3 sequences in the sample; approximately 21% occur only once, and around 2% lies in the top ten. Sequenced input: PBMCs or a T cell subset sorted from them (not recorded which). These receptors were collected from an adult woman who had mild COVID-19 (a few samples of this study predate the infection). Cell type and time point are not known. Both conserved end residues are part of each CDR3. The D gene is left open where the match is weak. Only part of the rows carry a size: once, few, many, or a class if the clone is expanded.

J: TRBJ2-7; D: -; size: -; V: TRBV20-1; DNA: TGCAGTTGGCGGGGGCTTATCGTCTACGAGCAGTACTTC; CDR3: CSWRGLIVYEQYF
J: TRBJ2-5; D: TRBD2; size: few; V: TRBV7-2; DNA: TGTGCCAGCAGCGCGGGGGTAGCCGCGGAGACCCAGTACTTC; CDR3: CASSAGVAAETQYF
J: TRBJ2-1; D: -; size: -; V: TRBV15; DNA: TGTGCCACCAGCAGAGGGGACGGTTCTTACAATGAGCAGTTCTTC; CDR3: CATSRGDGSYNEQFF
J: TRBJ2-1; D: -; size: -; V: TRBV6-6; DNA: TGTGCCAGCAGAAAATCCGGGACTTCCATTCACAATGAGCAGTTCTTC; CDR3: CASRKSGTSIHNEQFF
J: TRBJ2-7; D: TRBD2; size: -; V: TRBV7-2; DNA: TGTGCCAGCAGCTCAAAAGCGGGACTAGCGACCGAGCAGTACTTC; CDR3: CASSSKAGLATEQYF
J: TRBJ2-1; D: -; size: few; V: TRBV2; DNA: TGTGCCAGCAGTGTTGCCCCCTCGGAGCAGTTCTTC; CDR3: CASSVAPSEQFF
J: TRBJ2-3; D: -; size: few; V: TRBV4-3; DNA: TGCGCCAGCAGCCAAGATACAGGCACAGATACGCAGTATTTT; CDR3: CASSQDTGTDTQYF
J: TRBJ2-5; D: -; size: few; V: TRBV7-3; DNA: TGTGCCAGCAGCTTGACTTCTGTGGCGACCCAGTACTTC; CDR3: CASSLTSVATQYF
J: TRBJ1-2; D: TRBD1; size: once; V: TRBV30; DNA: TGTGCCTGGATGAGAGGACAGGGGGCCTATGGCTACACCTTC; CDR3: CAWMRGQGAYGYTF
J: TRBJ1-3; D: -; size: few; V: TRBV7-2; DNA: TGTGCCAGCAGCCGCCCGAGCTCTGGAAACACCATATATTTT; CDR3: CASSRPSSGNTIYF
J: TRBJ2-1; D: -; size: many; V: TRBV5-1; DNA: TGCGCCAGCAGCTTGGCCGACCAAACTCGGTTCTTC; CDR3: CASSLADQTRFF
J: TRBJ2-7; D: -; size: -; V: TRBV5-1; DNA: TGCGCCAGCAGCCCGGGGGGCCACGGCGAGCAGTACTTC; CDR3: CASSPGGHGEQYF
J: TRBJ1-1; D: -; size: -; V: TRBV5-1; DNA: TGCGCCAGCAGCTTGGCAGGGGCGACTAACACTGAAGCTTTCTTT; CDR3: CASSLAGATNTEAFF
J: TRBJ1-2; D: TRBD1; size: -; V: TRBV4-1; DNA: TGCGCCAGCAGCCAAGATCATGACAGGGGATATGGCTACACCTTC; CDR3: CASSQDHDRGYGYTF
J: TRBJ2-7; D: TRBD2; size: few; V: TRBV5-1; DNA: TGCGCCAGCAGCGACGGACTAGCGGTGACCTACGAGCAGTACTTC; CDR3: CASSDGLAVTYEQYF
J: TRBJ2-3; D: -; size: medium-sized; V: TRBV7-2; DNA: TGTGCCAGCAGCGCCGATACGACCGGACACGGTACGCAGTATTTT; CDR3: CASSADTTGHGTQYF
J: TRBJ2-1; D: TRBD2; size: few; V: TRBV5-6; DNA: TGTGCCAGCAGCCCAACCGGGACTAGCGGGAGTTACAATGAGCAGTTCTTC; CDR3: CASSPTGTSGSYNEQFF
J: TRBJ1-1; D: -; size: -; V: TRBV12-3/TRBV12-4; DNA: TGTGCCAGCAGTTGGAGGGTGCACACTGAAGCTTTCTTT; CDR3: CASSWRVHTEAFF
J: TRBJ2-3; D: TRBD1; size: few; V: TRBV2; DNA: TGTGCCAGCAGTAAGGACAGGGGGGTGGAAGATACGCAGTATTTT; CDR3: CASSKDRGVEDTQYF
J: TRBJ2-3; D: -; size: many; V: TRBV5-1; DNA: TGCGCCAGCAGCGAACGGGGAGATACAGATACGCAGTATTTT; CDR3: CASSERGDTDTQYF
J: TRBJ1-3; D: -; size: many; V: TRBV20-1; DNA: TGCAGTGCTCGATCGGCTGGAAACACCATATATTTT; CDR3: CSARSAGNTIYF
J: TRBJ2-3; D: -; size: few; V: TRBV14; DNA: TGTGCCAGCAGCCACTGGGGCAGGGGCTCAGATACGCAGTATTTT; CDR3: CASSHWGRGSDTQYF
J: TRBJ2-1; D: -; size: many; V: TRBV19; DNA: TGTGCCAGTAGCACCTACAATGAGCAGTTCTTC; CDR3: CASSTYNEQFF
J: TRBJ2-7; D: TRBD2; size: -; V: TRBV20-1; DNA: TGCAGTGCTAGAGAGCGGGGGGTATCCTACGAGCAGTACTTC; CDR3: CSARERGVSYEQYF
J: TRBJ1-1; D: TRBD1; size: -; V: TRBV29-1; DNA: TGCAGCGGGGACAGGAAGAACACTGAAGCTTTCTTT; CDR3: CSGDRKNTEAFF
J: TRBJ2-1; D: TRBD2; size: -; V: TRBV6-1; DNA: TGTGCCAGCAGTGGGGGACTAGCGGGGGGAGGCAATGAGCAGTTCTTC; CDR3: CASSGGLAGGGNEQFF
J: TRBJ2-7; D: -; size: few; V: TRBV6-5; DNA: TGTGCCAGCAGTTACTCGAACATCGACAGATCCTACGAGCAGTACTTC; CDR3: CASSYSNIDRSYEQYF
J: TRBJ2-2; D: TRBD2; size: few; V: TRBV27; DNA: TGTGCCAGCCGATGGGCTAGCGGGGGCCCGAACACCGGGGAGCTGTTTTTT; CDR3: CASRWASGGPNTGELFF
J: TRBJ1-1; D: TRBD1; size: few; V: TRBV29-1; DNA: TGCAGCGCTCTCGTGAGGGGGCACTGGTCCACTGAAGCTTTCTTT; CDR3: CSALVRGHWSTEAFF
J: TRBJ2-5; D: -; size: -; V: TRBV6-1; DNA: TGTGCCAGCAGGGTGGGGGAGAAAGAGACCCAGTACTTC; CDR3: CASRVGEKETQYF
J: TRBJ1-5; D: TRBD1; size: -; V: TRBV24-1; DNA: TGTGCCACCAGTGATGACACAGGGGGGATGGGCAATCAGCCCCAGCATTTT; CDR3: CATSDDTGGMGNQPQHF
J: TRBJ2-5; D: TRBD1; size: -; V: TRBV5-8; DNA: TGTGCCAGCAGCCGTTTCGGGGACAGTGAAGAGACCCAGTACTTC; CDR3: CASSRFGDSEETQYF
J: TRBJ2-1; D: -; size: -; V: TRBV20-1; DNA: -; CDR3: CSARGSFALGALF
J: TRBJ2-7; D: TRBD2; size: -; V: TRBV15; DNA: TGTGCCACCAGCAAGTCTCGAGCGGGAGGGCCTTACGAGCAGTACTTC; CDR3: CATSKSRAGGPYEQYF
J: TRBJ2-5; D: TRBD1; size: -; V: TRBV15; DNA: TGTGCCACCAGGAGGGGGACAGCCCAAGAGACCCAGTACTTC; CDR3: CATRRGTAQETQYF
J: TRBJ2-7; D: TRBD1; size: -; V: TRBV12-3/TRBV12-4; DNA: TGTGCCAGCAGTTTTAGACAGGGAAACTCCTACGAGCAGTACTTC; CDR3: CASSFRQGNSYEQYF
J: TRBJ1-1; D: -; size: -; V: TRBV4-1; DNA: TGCGCCAGCAGCCTGGTAGTGGGGACCACTGAAGCTTTCTTT; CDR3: CASSLVVGTTEAFF
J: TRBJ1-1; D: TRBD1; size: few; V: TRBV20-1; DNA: TGCAGTGCTCTCGGACAGGCCGTCACTGAAGCTTTCTTT; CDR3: CSALGQAVTEAFF
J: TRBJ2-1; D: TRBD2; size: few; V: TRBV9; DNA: TGTGCCAGCAGCCCCGGAGGAGTCGGCGGGGGGTACAATGAGCAGTTCTTC; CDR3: CASSPGGVGGGYNEQFF
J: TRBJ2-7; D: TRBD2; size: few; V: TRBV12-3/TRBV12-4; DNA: TGTGCCAGCACGTCTAGCGGGGGCAGTGTATTC; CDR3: CASTSSGGSVF
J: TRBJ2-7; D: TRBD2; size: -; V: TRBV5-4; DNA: TGTGCCAGCAGCGACGGGACTAGCCTCTACGAGCAGTACTTC; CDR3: CASSDGTSLYEQYF
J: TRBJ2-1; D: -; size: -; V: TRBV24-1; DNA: TGTGCCACCAGTGACCCCCCGGGAGTATTCTACAATGAGCAGTTCTTC; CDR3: CATSDPPGVFYNEQFF
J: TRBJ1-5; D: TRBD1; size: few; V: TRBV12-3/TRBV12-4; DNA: TGTGCCAGCAGTTTACAGGGGGCGGGCAATCAGCCCCAGCATTTT; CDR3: CASSLQGAGNQPQHF
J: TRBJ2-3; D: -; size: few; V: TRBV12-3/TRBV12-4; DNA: TGTGCCAGCACCTTTTTTCGGGGGCAAGGGGATACGCAGTATTTT; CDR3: CASTFFRGQGDTQYF